These 8 T cell receptor beta chains originate from one sample sequenced in a study of Graves' ophthalmopathy and Graves' hyperthyroidism. As the template, RNA transcripts were used to amplify TCR beta CDR3 regions. Scientists carried out first-round RT-PCR using HTBI primers and then a second-round multiplex PCR. TCRdb ran MiXCR on the multiplex PCR reads and lists one entry per CDR3 protein. The sample includes 650,000 to 800,000 distinct CDR3 sequences, under 50% of them seen just once. Specimen: peripheral blood. The receptors were sampled from an adult man with Graves' ophthalmopathy.

In its sample, this clonotype was seen once. The chain recombines TRBV7-3 with TRBJ2-6; no clear D. The CDR3 covers 10 residues. The V gene lost 4 bases and the J gene lost 13 bases, with 5 bases spanning the gap. Germline V lookup: CDR1 SGHTA, CDR2 FQGTGA. CDR3 nucleotides: TGTGCCAGCAGCTCTGCGGTCCTGACTTTC. Protein: CASSSAVLTF. Using reference TRBV7-3 and TRBJ2-6 for the parts outside the CDR3, the full variable domain is GAGVSQTPSNKVTEKGKYVELRCDPISGHTALYWYRQSLGQGPEFLIYFQGTGAADDSGLPNDRFFAVRPEGSVSTLKIQRTERGDSAVYLCASSSAVLTFGAGSRLTVL.

As to this clonotype: Its ends do not fully match the called genes, so a read error is possible. This chain links TRBV4-1 with TRBJ1-1; D is possibly TRBD1 (6 bases). This CDR3 region has 16 residues. Germline V lookup: CDR1 MGHRA, CDR2 YSYEKL. The CDR3 DNA reads TGTGCCAGCAGCCAAGAGGCGTATCGCAGGGGAAAGGAAGCTTTCTTT. Residues: CASSQEAYRRGKEAFF.

V usage is TRBV7-2 and J usage is TRBJ2-5; no reliable D call. Germline V lookup: CDR1 SGHTA, CDR2 FQGNSA. V lost 3 bases and J lost 4, with 9 bases in between. The CDR3 is 13 residues long. The CDR3 DNA is TGTGCCAGCAGCTTTGGCCCGACAGAGACCCAGTACTTC. It codes for CASSFGPTETQYF.

CDR3 region: CASSETAGGCTDTQYF. In nucleotides, the CDR3 is TGTGCCAGCAGTGAAACGGCGGGGGGATGCACAGATACGCAGTATTTT. V is TRBV25-1 and J is TRBJ2-3, with TRBD2 matching 8 bases. The CDR3 contains 16 residues. Losses at the gene ends were 2 bases for V and 1 base for J; bases not matched to a gene: 5. Germline CDR1 and CDR2: MGHDK and SYGVNS.

On this clonotype: A much larger clonotype is one base distant, so this may be a read error. The chain recombines TRBV20-1 with TRBJ2-7, with 8 positions matching TRBD1. In germline, CDR1 is DFQATT, CDR2 SNEGSKA (reference sequence). The CDR3 runs 13 residues. With V trimmed by 6 bases and J by 5 bases, 9 bases remained unmatched. The CDR3 DNA reads as TGCAGTGCCTGGCACAGGGGGAAGAACGAGCAGTACTTC. Translating gives CSAWHRGKNEQYF.

This clonotype was counted once. The V and J genes are TRBV25-1 and TRBJ1-1; 9 positions match TRBD1. J was trimmed by 5 bases and V by 2 bases; bases with no gene match: 3. Germline values: CDR1 MGHDK, CDR2 SYGVNS. This CDR3 has 14 amino acids. DNA of the CDR3: TGTGCCAGCAGTGAACGGGGGACAGGGACTGAAGCTTTCTTT. Protein product: CASSERGTGTEAFF.

This clonotype showed up just a few times. The CDR3 protein is CASNRDREFYEQYF. CDR3 nucleotide sequence: TGTGCCAGCAACCGAGACAGGGAGTTCTACGAGCAGTACTTC. The chain combines TRBV6-5 with TRBJ2-7; 7 bases align to TRBD1. In germline, CDR1 is MNHEY, CDR2 SVGAGI. V dropped 7 bases and J dropped 3; count of bases not matched to a gene: 9. The CDR3 covers 14 residues.

V is TRBV12-3 or TRBV12-4 and J is TRBJ2-2; D is possibly TRBD1 (8 bases). Trimming removed 4 bases at V and 7 bases at J, with 16 bases between. The CDR3 runs 15 residues. DNA of the CDR3: TGTGCCAGCAGTTCCAACACAGGGGGGGGCGGGGAGCTGTTTTTT. Protein sequence: CASSSNTGGGGELFF.